Below, one T cell receptor beta chain is given with its context. This clone was detected a few times. Its target antigen remains unknown. Base qualities are not provided; no much larger clone lies one nucleotide away. The data belong to a study of blood T cell repertoires in COVID-19 (dated by TCRdb to the early 2020s). Context from the whole study: The collaborator samples originated in the United States, Italy and Spain and spanned the acute and convalescent phases of COVID-19. The sample metadata nearly always contained a de-identified subject ID, COVID-19 status, age in years and sex. The samples were drawn from two sources: the first 160 participants of the ongoing ImmuneRACE study, and 1,000 to 1,500 subjects contributed by 6 global collaborators. The material from the prospective study consisted of cDNA or gDNA derived from T cells, B-cell-depleted T cells, or PBMCs. The repertoires were released in a freely available public database intended as a resource for research on the immune response to SARS-CoV-2. HLA class I and class II types, where available, came from metadata supplied by the sample provider rather than from assay-based typing. Subjects who had been exposed to COVID-19, were actively infected with it, or had recovered from it provided the deeply sampled blood TCRbeta repertoires that made up the dataset.

Per the germline V gene (reference sequence), PRHDT is the CDR1 and FYEKMQ is the CDR2. At the junction V is shortened by 4 bases and J by 6 bases, with 13 bases in between. Reading from cysteine to phenylalanine, the CDR3 counts 13 amino acids. Only CDR3 DNA is held: 39 bases, read in frame from base 1. TCRbeta CDR3 regions were amplified from genomic DNA using the immunoSEQ Assay, a bias-controlled multiplex PCR. As for the authors' bioinformatics: The number of nucleated cells in each sample was estimated by amplification of reference gene primers within the assay. To quantify the absolute abundance of each unique TCRbeta CDR3 rearrangement, sequence reads were collapsed and filtered. For each sample, productive Simpson clonality was calculated by taking the square root of Simpson's diversity index across productive rearrangements. TCRdb obtained this table from immuneACCESS and retained in-frame rearrangements with V and J assigned. These tables miss some clones; where compared with another copy, unresolved V genes account for less than half of the shortfall, and the remainder is unexplained. Clone size and the V and J calls come from that table; the DNA yielded D and trimming. Present in this sample are fewer than 250,000 clones, approximately 86% of which were seen just once. Approximately 2.9% of the sample is taken by the ten largest.

Collaborating institutions collected whole blood in K2EDTA tubes following their own protocols. For TCRbeta analysis, collaborator samples were shipped as frozen whole blood, as isolated PBMCs, or as DNA extracted from either sample type. The full study reports these points: The amount of clinical and demographic metadata varied by source and participant and was provided uncurated.

The rearrangement combines TRBV13 with TRBJ2-7; D gene: possibly TRBD1, on 6 matching bases. The TCR originated in a man aged 60 to 69 with acute or convalescent COVID-19. The source material was peripheral blood. The CDR3 in this case is CASSSLDRTEQYF. In nucleotide form, the sequence is TGTGCCAGCAGCTCCTTAGACAGGACCGAGCAGTACTTC. Extended through the reference TRBV13 and TRBJ2-7 proteins, this CDR3 yields the full variable domain: AAGVIQSPRHLIKEKRETATLKCYPIPRHDTVYWYQQGPGQDPQFLISFYEKMQSDKGSIPDRFSAQQFSDYHSELNMSSLELGDSALYFCASSSLDRTEQYFGPGTRLTVT.